Detailed here is one T cell receptor (beta chain). The CDR3 runs 16 residues. Germline assignment: CDR1 SGHDN and CDR2 FVKESK. With 6 bases clipped from V and 9 bases from J, the junction kept 17 bases outside the gene matches. This record belongs to a study of shared clonotypes between healthy human individuals. Clones were sequenced by immunoSEQ multiplex PCR, and TCRdb holds only the in-frame ones, with some missing. The sample lists 850,000 to 1,200,000 clones; about 74% were seen once. V usage is TRBV14 and J usage is TRBJ2-1; 7 bases match TRBD2. Sequences were obtained from memory CD4+ T cells sorted from blood. Subset defined: CD45RA-negative fraction. The TCR originated in a man between 18 and 29 years old in good health. CDR3 in amino acids: CASSPGLGGWTSEQFF. DNA for the CDR3: TGTGCCAGCAGTCCCGGACTAGGCGGGTGGACGAGTGAGCAGTTCTTC.